This entry is about one TCR beta chain. Profiling relied on immunoSEQ multiplex PCR, and the TCRdb table lists in-frame clones only, not all of them. Altogether thousands of clones are present, around 77% being singletons, with the ten largest covering roughly 29%. This sample was included in a study of somatic mutations in cytotoxic T cells in rheumatoid arthritis. The overall study: Patient blood (30 ml EDTA) was taken immediately after diagnosis and before treatment. Selected populations of V beta antibody-stained T cells underwent flow sorting at nearly 100% purity; these encompassed V beta1+ cells subjected to TCRB sequencing.

Germline lookup yields CDR1 SGHVS and CDR2 FNYEAQ. This CDR3 region has 15 residues. J was trimmed by 5 bases and V by 5 bases; bases with no gene match: 9. Specimen: CD8+ T cells sorted from blood, collected at a follow-up visit. V usage is TRBV7-6 and J usage is TRBJ2-5; 9 bases agree with TRBD1. The receptor comes from a woman in her seventies with rheumatoid arthritis. The CDR3 loop is CASSHGTGQGETQYF. The CDR3 coding sequence is TGTGCCAGCAGCCACGGGACAGGGCAGGGGGAGACCCAGTACTTC.